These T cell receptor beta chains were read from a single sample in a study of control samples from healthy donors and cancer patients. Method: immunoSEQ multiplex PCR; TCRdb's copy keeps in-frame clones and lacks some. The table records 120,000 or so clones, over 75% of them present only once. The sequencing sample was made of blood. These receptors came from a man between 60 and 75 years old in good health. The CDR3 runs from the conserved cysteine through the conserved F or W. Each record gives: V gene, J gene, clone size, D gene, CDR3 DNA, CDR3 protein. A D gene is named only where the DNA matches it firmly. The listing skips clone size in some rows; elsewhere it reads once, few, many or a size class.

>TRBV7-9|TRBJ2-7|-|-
TGTGCCAGCAGCTTACCGCTCGACGGCAACTACGAGCAGTACTTC
CASSLPLDGNYEQYF
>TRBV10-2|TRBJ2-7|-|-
TGCGCCAGCAGAAACAGGGACTACGAGCAGTACTTC
CASRNRDYEQYF
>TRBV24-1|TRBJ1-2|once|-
TGTGCCACCAGTGATTTGTATGGCTACACCTTC
CATSDLYGYTF
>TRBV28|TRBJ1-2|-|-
TGTGCCAGCAGGCCTACAGGGAACTATGGCTACACCTTC
CASRPTGNYGYTF
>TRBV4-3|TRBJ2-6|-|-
TGCGCCAGCAGCCAAGAATCTGGACTGCTGAACTCTGGGGCCAACGTCCTGACTTTC
CASSQESGLLNSGANVLTF
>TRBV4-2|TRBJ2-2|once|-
TGTGCCAGCAGTCTCTATCAGGCGGGGGCTTGGACCGGGGAGCTGTTTTTT
CASSLYQAGAWTGELFF
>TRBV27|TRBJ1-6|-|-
TGTGCCAGCGGCAGGGACAATTCACCCCTCCACTTT
CASGRDNSPLHF
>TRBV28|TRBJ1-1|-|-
TGTGCCAGCAGTTTATATAGGGATGAAGCTTTCTTT
CASSLYRDEAFF
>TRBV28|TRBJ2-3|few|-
TGTGCCAGCAGACGACGGGACGGGAACACAGATACGCAGTATTTT
CASRRRDGNTDTQYF
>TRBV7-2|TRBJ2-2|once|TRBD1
TGTGCCAGCAGCGGTCTCACAGGGGGCCCCGGGGAGCTGTTTTTT
CASSGLTGGPGELFF
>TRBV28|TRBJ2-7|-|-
TGTGCCAGCAGTATCGGGCCCATCTACGAGCAGTACTTC
CASSIGPIYEQYF
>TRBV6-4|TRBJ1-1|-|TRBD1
TGTGCCAGCAGTTTACCGGGACAGGGTATGGGTGAAGCTTTCTTT
CASSLPGQGMGEAFF
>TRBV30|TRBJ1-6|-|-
TGTGCCTGGAGTGTACTTCAGGCGAAGTGGCGGGAAAATAATTCACCCCTCCACTTT
CAWSVLQAKWRENNSPLHF
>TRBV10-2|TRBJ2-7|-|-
TGCGCCAGCAGTGATACAACAGGGTTTAGGATCTACGAGCAGTACTTC
CASSDTTGFRIYEQYF
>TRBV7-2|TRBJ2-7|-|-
TGTGCCAGCAGCTTAGGTCCAGAGAGCTCCTACGAGCAGTACTTC
CASSLGPESSYEQYF